This T cell receptor beta chain came from a study of Graves' ophthalmopathy and Graves' hyperthyroidism. TCR beta CDR3 amplification used RNA transcripts. RT-PCR was first run with HTBI primers, then multiplex PCR in a second round. TCRdb ran MiXCR on the multiplex PCR reads and lists one entry per CDR3 protein. Of fewer than 350,000 distinct CDR3 sequences in the sample, about a sixth were seen once. This clonotype appeared a few times. Its antigen is not identified. Notes on the study in general: Both a 70.59% sensitivity and an approximately 75% specificity characterized the model's predictions of ophthalmopathy progression.

This CDR3 is built from 15 residues. The sequence was obtained from an adult man with Graves' ophthalmopathy. The V and J genes are TRBV12-3 or TRBV12-4 and TRBJ2-5; D tentatively fits TRBD1 or TRBD2 (6 bases each). The DNA end lines up better with TRBJ2-4; the J call may be wrong. The specimen sequenced was peripheral blood. For the CDR3, the DNA is TGTGCCAGCAGTACTCCCTCGGGGGCAGCAAACATTCAGTACTTC. Translated, it gives CASSTPSGAANIQYF.